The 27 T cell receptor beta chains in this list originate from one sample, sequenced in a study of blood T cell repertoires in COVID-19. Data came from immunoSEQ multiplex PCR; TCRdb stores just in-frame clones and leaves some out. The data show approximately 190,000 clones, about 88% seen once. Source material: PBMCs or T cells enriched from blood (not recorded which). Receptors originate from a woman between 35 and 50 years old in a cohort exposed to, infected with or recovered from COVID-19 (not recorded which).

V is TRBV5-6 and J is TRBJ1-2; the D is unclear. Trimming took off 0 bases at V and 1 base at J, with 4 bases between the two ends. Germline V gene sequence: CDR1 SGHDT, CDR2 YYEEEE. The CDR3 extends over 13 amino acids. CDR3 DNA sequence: TGTGCCAGCAGCTTGGACAGTAACTATGGCTACACCTTC. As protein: CASSLDSNYGYTF.

This CDR3 reads CASSGDRGEAFF. The CDR3 nucleotides are TGTGCCAGCAGTGGAGACAGGGGTGAAGCTTTCTTT. The rearrangement joins TRBV28 to TRBJ1-1; TRBD1 matches at 8 bases. V lost 5 bases to trimming and J lost 7 bases; unmatched junction nucleotides: 3. Germline V gene data show CDR1 as MDHEN and CDR2 as SYDVKM. CDR3 length: 12 residues.

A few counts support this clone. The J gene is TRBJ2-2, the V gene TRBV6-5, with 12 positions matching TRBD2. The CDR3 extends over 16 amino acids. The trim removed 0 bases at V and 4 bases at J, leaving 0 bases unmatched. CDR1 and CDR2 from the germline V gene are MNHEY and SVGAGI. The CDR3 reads CASSYSTSGSTGELFF. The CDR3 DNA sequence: TGTGCCAGCAGTTACTCGACTAGCGGGAGCACCGGGGAGCTGTTTTTT.

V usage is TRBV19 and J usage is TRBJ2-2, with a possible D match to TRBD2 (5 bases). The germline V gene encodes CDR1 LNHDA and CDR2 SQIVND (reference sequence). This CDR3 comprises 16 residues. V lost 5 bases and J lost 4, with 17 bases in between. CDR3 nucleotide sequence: TGTGCCAGTAGTCCCGCGGGTTTTGTCTCCACCGGGGAGCTGTTTTTT. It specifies CASSPAGFVSTGELFF.

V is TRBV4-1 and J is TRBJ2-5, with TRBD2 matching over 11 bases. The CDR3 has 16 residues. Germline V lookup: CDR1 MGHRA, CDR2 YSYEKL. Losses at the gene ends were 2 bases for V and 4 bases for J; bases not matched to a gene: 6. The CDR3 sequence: CASSQSLAGGRETQYF. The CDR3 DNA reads TGCGCCAGCAGCCAATCGTTAGCGGGGGGGCGAGAGACCCAGTACTTC.

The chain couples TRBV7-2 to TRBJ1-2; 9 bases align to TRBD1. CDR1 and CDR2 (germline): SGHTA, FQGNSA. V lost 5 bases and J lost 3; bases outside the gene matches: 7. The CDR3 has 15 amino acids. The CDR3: CASSLTGGGDYGYTF. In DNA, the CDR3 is TGTGCCAGCAGCCTAACAGGGGGCGGCGACTATGGCTACACCTTC. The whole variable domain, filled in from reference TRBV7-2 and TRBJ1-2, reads GAGVSQSPSNKVTEKGKDVELRCDPISGHTALYWYRQSLGQGLEFLIYFQGNSAPDKSGLPSDRFSAERTGGSVSTLTIQRTQQEDSAVYLCASSLTGGGDYGYTFGSGTRLTVV.

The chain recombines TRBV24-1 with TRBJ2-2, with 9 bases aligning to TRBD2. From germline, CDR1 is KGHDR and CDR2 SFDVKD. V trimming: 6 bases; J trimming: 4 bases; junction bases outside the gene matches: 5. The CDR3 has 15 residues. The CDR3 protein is CATSRSGRGTGELFF. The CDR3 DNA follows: TGTGCCACCAGTCGTAGCGGGAGAGGCACCGGGGAGCTGTTTTTT.

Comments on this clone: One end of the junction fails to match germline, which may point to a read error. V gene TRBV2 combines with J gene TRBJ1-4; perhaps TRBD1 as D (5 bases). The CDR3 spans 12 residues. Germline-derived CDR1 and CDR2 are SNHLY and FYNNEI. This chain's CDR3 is CVSRVDSEKLFF. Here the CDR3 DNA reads TGTGTCAGCAGGGTAGACAGCGAAAAACTGTTTTTT.

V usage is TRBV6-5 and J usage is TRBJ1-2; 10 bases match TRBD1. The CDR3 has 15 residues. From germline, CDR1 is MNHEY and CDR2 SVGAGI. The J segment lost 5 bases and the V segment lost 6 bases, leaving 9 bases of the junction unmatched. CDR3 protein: CASRRGQGTGYGYTF. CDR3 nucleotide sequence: TGTGCCAGCAGGCGGGGACAGGGGACGGGGTATGGCTACACCTTC.

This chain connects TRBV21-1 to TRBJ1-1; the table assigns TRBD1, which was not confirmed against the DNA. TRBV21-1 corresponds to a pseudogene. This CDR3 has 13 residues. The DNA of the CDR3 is TGTGCCAGCAGCAGGGTCAGACGCCTCCAGGAATTCTTT. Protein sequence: CASSRVRRLQEFF.

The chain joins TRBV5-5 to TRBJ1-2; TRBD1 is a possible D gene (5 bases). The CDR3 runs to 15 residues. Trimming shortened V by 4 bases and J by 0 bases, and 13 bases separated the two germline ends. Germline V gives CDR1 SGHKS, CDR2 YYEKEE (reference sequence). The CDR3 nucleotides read TGTGCCAGCAGCATGCGTCCAGGGACTAACTATGGCTACACCTTC. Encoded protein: CASSMRPGTNYGYTF.

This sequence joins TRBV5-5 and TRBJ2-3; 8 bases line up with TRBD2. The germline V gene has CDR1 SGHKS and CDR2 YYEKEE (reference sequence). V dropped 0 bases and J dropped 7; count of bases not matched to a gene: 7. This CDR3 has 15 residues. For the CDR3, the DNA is TGTGCCAGCAGCTTGGTATTAGCGGGGAGCAATACGCAGTATTTT. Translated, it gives CASSLVLAGSNTQYF.

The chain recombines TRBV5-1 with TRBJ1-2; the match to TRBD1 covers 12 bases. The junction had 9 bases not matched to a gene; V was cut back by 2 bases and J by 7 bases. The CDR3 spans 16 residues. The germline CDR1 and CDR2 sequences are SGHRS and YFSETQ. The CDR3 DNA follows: TGCGCCAGCAGCTTCGGGGAGGGACAGGGGGCCCGTGGCTACACCTTC. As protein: CASSFGEGQGARGYTF.

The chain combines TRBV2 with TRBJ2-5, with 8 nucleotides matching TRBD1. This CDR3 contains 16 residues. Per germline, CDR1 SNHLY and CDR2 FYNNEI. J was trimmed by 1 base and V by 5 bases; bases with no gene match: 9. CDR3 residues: CASSWNGQGIQETQYF. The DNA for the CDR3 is TGTGCCAGCAGTTGGAATGGACAGGGCATCCAAGAGACCCAGTACTTC.

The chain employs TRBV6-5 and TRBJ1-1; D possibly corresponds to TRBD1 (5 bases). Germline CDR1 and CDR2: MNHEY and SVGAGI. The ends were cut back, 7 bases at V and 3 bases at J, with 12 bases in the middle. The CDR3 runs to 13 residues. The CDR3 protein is CASNLGPDTEAFF. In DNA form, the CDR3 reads TGTGCCAGCAATCTGGGGCCGGACACTGAAGCTTTCTTT.

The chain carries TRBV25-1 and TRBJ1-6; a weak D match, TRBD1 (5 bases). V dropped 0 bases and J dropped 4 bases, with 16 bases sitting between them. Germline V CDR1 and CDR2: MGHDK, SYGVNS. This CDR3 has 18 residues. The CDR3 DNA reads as TGTGCCAGCAGTGAATATGGGGACTTGGGGGGTTATAATTCACCCCTCCACTTT. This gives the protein CASSEYGDLGGYNSPLHF.

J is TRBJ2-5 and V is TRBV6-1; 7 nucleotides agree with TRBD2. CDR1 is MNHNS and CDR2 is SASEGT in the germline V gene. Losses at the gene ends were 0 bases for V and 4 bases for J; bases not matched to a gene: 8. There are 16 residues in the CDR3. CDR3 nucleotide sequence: TGTGCCAGCAGTGAAGCTACAGGCAGGGAGGGAGAGACCCAGTACTTC. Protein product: CASSEATGREGETQYF.

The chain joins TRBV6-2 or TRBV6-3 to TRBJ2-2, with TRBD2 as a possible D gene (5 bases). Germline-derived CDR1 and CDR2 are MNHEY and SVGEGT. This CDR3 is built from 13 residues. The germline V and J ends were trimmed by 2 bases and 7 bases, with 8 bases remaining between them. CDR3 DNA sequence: TGTGCCAGCAGTTACAGCCGGGACGGGGAGCTGTTTTTT. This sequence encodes CASSYSRDGELFF.

The CDR3 nucleotides read TGTGCCAGTAGTCCGACCTACCGGGGTGAGCAGTTCTTC. This gives the protein CASSPTYRGEQFF. The chain is built from TRBV19 and TRBJ2-1; D might be TRBD2 (5 bases). Trimming removed 5 bases at V and 9 bases at J, with 14 bases between. The CDR3 runs to 13 residues. Germline V CDR1 and CDR2: LNHDA, SQIVND (reference sequence). The full variable domain, its missing parts supplied by reference TRBV19 and TRBJ2-1, is DGGITQSPKYLFRKEGQNVTLSCEQNLNHDAMYWYRQDPGQGLRLIYYSQIVNDFQKGDIAEGYSVSREKKESFPLTVTSAQKNPTAFYLCASSPTYRGEQFFGPGTRLTVL.

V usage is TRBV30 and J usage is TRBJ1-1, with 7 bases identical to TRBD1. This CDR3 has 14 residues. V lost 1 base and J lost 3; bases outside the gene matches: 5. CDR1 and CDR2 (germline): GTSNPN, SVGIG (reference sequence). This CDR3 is CAWSEGGPYTEAFF. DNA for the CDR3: TGTGCCTGGAGTGAAGGGGGCCCGTACACTGAAGCTTTCTTT. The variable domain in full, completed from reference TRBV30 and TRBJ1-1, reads SQTIHQWPATLVQPVGSPLSLECTVEGTSNPNLYWYRQAAGRGLQLLFYSVGIGQISSEVPQNLSASRPQDRQFILSSKKLLLSDSGFYLCAWSEGGPYTEAFFGQGTRLTVV.

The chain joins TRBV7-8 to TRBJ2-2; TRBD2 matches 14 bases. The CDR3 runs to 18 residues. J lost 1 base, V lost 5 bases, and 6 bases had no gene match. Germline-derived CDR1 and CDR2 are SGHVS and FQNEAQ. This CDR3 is CASSISGTSGGNTGELFF. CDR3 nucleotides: TGTGCCAGCAGCATCTCCGGGACTAGCGGGGGGAACACCGGGGAGCTGTTTTTT.

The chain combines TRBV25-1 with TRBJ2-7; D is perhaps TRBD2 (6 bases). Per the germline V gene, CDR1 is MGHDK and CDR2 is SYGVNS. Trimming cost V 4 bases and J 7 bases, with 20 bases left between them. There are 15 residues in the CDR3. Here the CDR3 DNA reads TGTGCCAGCAGTGTCTTTTCAGGGTCGGGGGAGGAGCAGTACTTC. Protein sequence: CASSVFSGSGEEQYF.

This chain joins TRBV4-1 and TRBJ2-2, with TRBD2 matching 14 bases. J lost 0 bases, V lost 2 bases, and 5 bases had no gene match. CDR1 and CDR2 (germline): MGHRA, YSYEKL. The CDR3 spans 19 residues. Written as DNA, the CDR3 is TGCGCCAGCAGCCAAAAAGGACTAGCGGGAGGTACGAACACCGGGGAGCTGTTTTTT. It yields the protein CASSQKGLAGGTNTGELFF.

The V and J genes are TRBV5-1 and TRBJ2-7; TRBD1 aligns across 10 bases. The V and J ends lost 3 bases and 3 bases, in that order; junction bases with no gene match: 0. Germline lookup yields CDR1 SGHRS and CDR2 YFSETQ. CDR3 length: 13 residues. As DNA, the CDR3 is TGCGCCAGCAGCTGGGACAGGGGCTACGAGCAGTACTTC. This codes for CASSWDRGYEQYF.

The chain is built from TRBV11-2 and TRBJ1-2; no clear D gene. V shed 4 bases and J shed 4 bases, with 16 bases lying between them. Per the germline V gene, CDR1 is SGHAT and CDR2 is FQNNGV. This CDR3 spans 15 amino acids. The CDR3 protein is CASSSAGYPVYGYTF. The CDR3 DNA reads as TGTGCCAGCAGCTCAGCAGGCTACCCGGTCTATGGCTACACCTTC.

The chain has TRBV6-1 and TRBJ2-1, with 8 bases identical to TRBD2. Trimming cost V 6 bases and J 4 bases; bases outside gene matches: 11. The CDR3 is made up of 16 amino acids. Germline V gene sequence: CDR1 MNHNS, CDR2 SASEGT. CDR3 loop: CASSELSGTRYNEQFF. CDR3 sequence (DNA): TGTGCCAGCAGCGAACTTTCCGGGACTAGATACAATGAGCAGTTCTTC.

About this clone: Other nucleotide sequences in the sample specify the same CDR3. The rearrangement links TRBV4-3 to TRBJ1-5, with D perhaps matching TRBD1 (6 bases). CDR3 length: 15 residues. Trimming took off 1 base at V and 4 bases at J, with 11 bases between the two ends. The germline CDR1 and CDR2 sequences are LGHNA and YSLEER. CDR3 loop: CASSQVGGGNQPQHF. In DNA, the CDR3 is TGCGCCAGCAGCCAAGTGGGAGGGGGTAATCAGCCCCAGCATTTT.